Described below is a single TCR beta chain sequence and its context. Its antigen remains undetermined. Qualities for individual bases were not recorded, and no much larger clone is one base off. Patients with a history of autoimmune disease or receiving systemic immunosuppression were excluded from the trial. Peripheral blood for TCR sequencing was drawn from every dose cohort at baseline, at cycle 4 day 1 and at cycle 7 day 1. The samples were taken from a phase I, first-in-human, multicenter, open-label dose-escalation trial of ivuxolimab. Adults with locally advanced or metastatic head and neck squamous cell, hepatocellular, melanoma or renal cell carcinoma were enrolled in the trial. Before TCR sequencing, CD4+ T cells and CD8+ T cells were sorted from peripheral blood as separate populations. To sequence the TCRbeta CDR3 region, genomic DNA was isolated from the sorted cells. The immunoSEQ Assay was used to sequence the TCRbeta CDR3 regions. As stored in TCRdb, this immuneACCESS dataset retains in-frame rearrangements with V and J assigned. A fraction of the clones does not appear; measured against another copy, unresolved V genes explain less than half of the discrepancy, and the remainder lacks a known reason. This sample lists about 92,000 clones; approximately 84% were detected once. Of the sample, 4.5% to 6% falls within the top ten clones.

Relative to germline, V is 8 bases shorter and J is 1 base shorter, with 14 bases between their ends. The CDR3 measures 14 amino acids from cysteine to phenylalanine. Of the read, only the CDR3 DNA is kept; its 42 bases are in frame from base 1. The CDR1 and CDR2 encoded by the germline V gene (reference sequence) are WNHNN and SYGVQD. This sample was included in a study of OX40 agonist ivuxolimab in advanced cancers. For the wider study: Ivuxolimab was a fully human IgG2 agonistic monoclonal antibody targeting the costimulatory receptor OX40 (CD134). In the dose-escalation cohort, 75% to 90% of patients were male, and the mean age was 60 years with a range of roughly 20 to 79. The point of sequencing TCRbeta in the periphery was to test whether ivuxolimab changed TCR sequence diversity and drove clonal T-cell expansion. Intravenous ivuxolimab was administered to patients every 2 weeks at six dose levels: 0.01, 0.1, 0.3, 1.5, 3 and 10 mg/kg. The paper covers the monotherapy dose-escalation part of the phase I ivuxolimab trial, which included N ≈ 57 patients. Three dose-escalation patients achieved partial responses, one with hepatocellular carcinoma and two with cutaneous melanoma. Among the roughly 50 dose-escalation patients, approximately 20 had hepatocellular carcinoma, approximately 15 melanoma, 9 renal cell carcinoma and 9 head and neck cancer. Patients were allowed to have had prior anti-PD-1, anti-PD-L1 or anti-CTLA-4 therapy, and around 41% of the dose-escalation patients had previously received checkpoint inhibitors.

What the work shows at the level of the full study, not this receptor alone: In the 0.1-3.0 mg/kg groups, partial responders were among the patients with the lowest normalized peripheral clonal expansion, particularly in CD8+ T cells. Low levels of normalized T-cell clonal expansion were also seen in some patients who did not respond. On average, CD8+ T cells showed more expanded clones than CD4+ T cells after ivuxolimab. The antigen specificity of the clonally expanded peripheral T cells was not determined. At doses from 0.1 to 3.0 mg/kg, clonal expansion was seen in both CD4+ and CD8+ blood T cells between baseline and week 6.

The sequencing used CD4+ or CD8+ T cells sorted from blood, collected in a trial of the OX40 agonist ivuxolimab. The sequence was collected from an adult with an advanced solid tumor such as melanoma, head and neck, liver or kidney cancer. The V and J genes are TRBV10-1 and TRBJ1-1, with the D gene call left open. The DNA is TGCGCCAGCTCCCCGGGGATACCGAACACTGAAGCTTTCTTT. Its protein product is CASSPGIPNTEAFF.